This T cell receptor beta chain was captured in a study of beta chain features in type 1 diabetes. Points from the study as a whole: A moderate, significant TCRB CDR3 shortening appeared in type 1 diabetes across four CD4+ subsets. The study found that naive, central memory and Treg TCRB repertoires appeared more similar in patients than in healthy donors. No resolution was reached here on whether HLA type influences TCRB rearrangement. VDJ junctions in type 1 diabetes patients carried more deletions and fewer insertions.

The CDR3 loop spans 13 amino acids. V lost 5 bases to trimming and J lost 13 bases; unmatched junction nucleotides: 11. CDR1 and CDR2 from the germline V gene are SGHAT and FQDESV (reference sequence). Purity (above 95%) was reached by all sorted populations. Expressed TCRB transcripts were sequenced because the entire RNA isolate underwent reverse transcription. Method: immunoSEQ multiplex PCR; TCRdb's copy keeps in-frame clones and lacks some. This table has fewer than 450,000 clones, approximately 15% appearing once. Turning to this clone: Antigen specificity is unknown.

The receptor's source is a woman under 30 with type 1 diabetes. This rearrangement joins TRBV11-1 to TRBJ2-5, with TRBD1 matching over 9 bases. Sequencing input: naive CD4+ T cells from blood. The CDR3 loop reads CASSAQAGTGRYF. As DNA, the CDR3 is TGTGCCAGCAGCGCGCAGGCCGGGACAGGGAGGTACTTC.